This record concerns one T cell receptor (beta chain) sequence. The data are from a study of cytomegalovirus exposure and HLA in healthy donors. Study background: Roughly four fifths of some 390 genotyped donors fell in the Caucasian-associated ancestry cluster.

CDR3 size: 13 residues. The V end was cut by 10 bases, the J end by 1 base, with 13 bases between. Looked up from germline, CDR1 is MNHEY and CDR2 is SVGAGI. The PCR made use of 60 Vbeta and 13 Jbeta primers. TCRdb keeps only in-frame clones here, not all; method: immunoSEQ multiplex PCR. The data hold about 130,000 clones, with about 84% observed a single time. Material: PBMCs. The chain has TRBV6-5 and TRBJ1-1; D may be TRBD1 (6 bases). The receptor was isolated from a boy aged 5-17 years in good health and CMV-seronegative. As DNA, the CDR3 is TGTGCCACCAAACAGGGAACGAACACTGAAGCTTTCTTT. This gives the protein CATKQGTNTEAFF.